This TCR beta chain was identified in a study of cytomegalovirus exposure and HLA in healthy donors (dated by TCRdb to 2016 to 2017). With respect to the entire study: An earlier analysis of roughly 610 of the donors reported about 300 Gb of sequence data and approximately 120 million unique TCR beta sequences obtained from about 200 million T cells. The genetic ancestry cluster associated with self-reported Caucasian donors included 80% to 90% of the 398 genotyped donors. Class I and class II HLA loci were covered by the typing at four-digit resolution. Donor age, sex, ethnicity and CMV serostatus were compiled together with the repertoire data. To study patterns of TCR occurrence, a later analysis re-analyzed previously published TCR beta repertoires from hundreds of donors and added high-resolution HLA genotyping. Across some 400 genotyped donors of the cohort, an average of roughly 250,000 unique TCR beta nucleotide sequences per donor were sequenced, and about a sixth of those sequences were non-productive. An earlier analysis of 500 to 650 of the donors applied high-throughput TCR beta sequencing to assess whether each TCR beta V gene segment acted as functional or pseudogenic. Using immunosequencing, the study profiled T cell repertoires from about 650 subjects and related those repertoires to cytomegalovirus serostatus. Because of strong linkage in the cohort, roughly 5 DR-DQ haplotypes were treated as single units for association and clustering. High-throughput TCR immunosequencing, statistical association of individual TCRs with disease status, and machine learning were combined to predict cytomegalovirus infection status. Besides the first cohort of 550 to 750 subjects, a separate validation cohort made up of 90 to 150 different subjects was used. In a later genetic analysis, genome-wide SNP genotypes for about three fifths of the roughly 670 donors were used, and that subset was treated as a discovery cohort. The later analysis used no new phenotypic data to find candidate immune exposures, relying instead on TCR beta sequences and their occurrence across donors. The study was designed to test whether signatures of past pathogen exposure could be identified by cataloging public T cell receptors. An early release covering some 640 HLA-typed donors comprised about 320 gigabases of sequencing data and around 85 million unique TCR sequences. The number of donors typed differed by locus, with roughly 629-640 for A, B, C, DRB1 and DQB1, around 500 for DQA1, 600 to 610 for DPA1, and some 450 for DPB1. All discovery cohort repertoires had been generated using a single sequencing platform.

General conclusions and limits of the study: In both the original and validation cohorts, the classifier was reported to diagnose cytomegalovirus status with high specificity and sensitivity. Immune exposure information for the cohort was limited to CMV serostatus. Linkage disequilibrium might explain the correlated functional status among segregating V segments, but an unknown experimental factor could not be excluded. Because HLA typing was unavailable for some donors at each locus, only the typed subset was used in association tests. In a later genetic analysis, a missense DCLRE1C variant was associated with V-gene and J-gene trimming of TCR beta chains, and the association was replicated in an independent cohort. Strong co-occurrence of HLA alleles, especially DR and DQ, made assigning TCR associations to individual alleles difficult. Most CMV-associated TCR beta chains appeared to be HLA-restricted in a later analysis, and the HLA associations seemed to be driven largely by CMV exposure. According to the authors, the approach could potentially be generalized to other disease states and immunological phenotypes. Presence/absence analyses assumed roughly uniform sequencing depth across donors, an assumption that may not hold. Specific HLA alleles were associated with around 18,000 TCR beta sequences at a false discovery rate of 0.05 in a later analysis. Only TCR beta chains were sequenced in this cohort, and the absence of alpha or paired-chain data limited detectable features. Several of the top co-occurrence clusters appeared to be linked to parvovirus B19, influenza, CMV and Epstein-Barr virus, according to a later analysis. Most TCR sequences were observed very rarely across donors, whereas some public TCRs were present in many individuals. The study gave a list of 150 to 200 TCR beta chains associated with cytomegalovirus. A further reported finding was that TCR beta sequences accurately predicted the HLA-A and HLA-B alleles for most subjects in the first cohort. The sequencing pipeline was judged likely to have produced a cluster of highly shared sequence variants as a technical artifact. Some IMGT-functional V segments, including TRBV6-2 and TRBV6-3, could not be told apart with the 87-base-pair reads, so those segments were excluded. In vitro tests confirmed that a few of the cytomegalovirus-associated TCR beta chains recognize cytomegalovirus antigens. In a later analysis, HLA-associated TCR beta chains showed more clonal expansion and lower generation probabilities than non-associated chains that were equally common. According to a later genetic analysis, donors in an Asian-associated ancestry cluster had fewer N-insertions in productive TCRs than the roughly 700-donor mean. A later analysis found that TCR association rates varied across HLA loci, with DRB1 alleles showing the most associated TCRs and HLA-C alleles the fewest. An earlier analysis of 587 of the donors showed that most TCR beta V segments appeared in productive rearrangements either about 90% or about 30% of the time, which broadly matched IMGT annotations. Because counts were too low, roughly 16 rarely observed V segments, including chromosome 9 orphons, were left out of the earlier analysis of about 500 of the donors.

At the junction V is shortened by 10 bases and J by 1 base, with 13 bases in between. The CDR3 has 13 amino acids, counting the end cysteine and phenylalanine. Here the CDR3 DNA is all that survives: 39 bases in frame from base 1. According to the germline V gene, CDR1 reads MNHNS and CDR2 reads SASEGT. The cohort consisted of 666 healthy bone marrow donors. All cohort members were sampled while nominally healthy, although unrecorded immune exposures were likely present. The donor tested CMV seronegative and was one of the 352 seronegative cohort members. A peripheral blood sample was provided by each donor, and peripheral blood mononuclear cells were used for TCR beta sequencing. The Qiagen DNeasy Blood Extraction Kit was used to extract genomic DNA from the blood cell samples. Comments on this clone: The target of this receptor is not known. No base qualities exist here, and no much larger clone lies one base off it.

Library preparation was by the immunoSEQ multiplex PCR assay. For the multiplex PCR, a mixture combining 60 forward primers for TCR Vbeta segments and 13 reverse primers for TCR Jbeta segments was used. Amplification of the CDR3 region of rearranged TCR beta genes was performed with a multiplex PCR assay on genomic DNA. The amplified TCR beta libraries were sequenced on the Illumina HiSeq System as 87-base-pair reads. The source study handled its data this way. In a later analysis, about 80 million unique TCR beta chains were counted across the approximately 620 repertoires, and roughly 11 million of these chains were shared by at least two donors. A nearest-neighbor algorithm error-corrected the raw reads and collapsed the reads into unique sequences, merging closely related sequences to remove PCR and sequencing errors. V, D and J gene segments were assigned by aligning CDR3 sequences to IMGT reference sequences. For a sequence to be retained, a match of at least six nucleotides to both a V gene segment and a J gene segment was required. A rearrangement was called productive if the CDR3 had no stop codons and remained in frame with V and J, and every other rearrangement was called non-productive. Following IMGT convention, CDR3 was defined as the stretch from the second conserved V-encoded cysteine up to the conserved J-encoded phenylalanine. In an earlier analysis of more than 550 of the donors, sequences lacking an unambiguous match to a single V gene segment were excluded. An earlier analysis of a few hundred of the donors called V segments functional above 56.7% productive rearrangements and segregating when the between-donor standard deviation exceeded 5%. A statistical classification framework was developed to diagnose cytomegalovirus status using the catalog of TCR beta chain sequences. A later analysis assigned V and J genes by comparing TCR nucleotide sequences with IMGT/GENE-DB human TR gene sequences. In a later analysis, CDR3 sequences and most-parsimonious VDJ recombination scenarios were assigned using the TCRdist pipeline. A later analysis defined each TCR beta chain by its CDR3 amino acid sequence plus V-gene family, and excluded reads lacking a unique V-gene family. As a way to deal with suspected cross-contamination and a sequencing artifact, a later analysis dropped 450 to 600 nucleotide sequences that were highly shared and had low generation probability. In a later analysis, a clonal expansion index was calculated for each public chain from normalized within-repertoire ranks of inferred template counts. Generation probabilities in a later analysis came from a VDJ recombination model fitted to out-of-frame rearrangements, and those results were checked against IGoR. A later analysis scored TCR-TCR, TCR-HLA and TCR-CMV co-occurrence with hypergeometric tests, applying a repertoire-size bias correction to TCR pairs. False discovery rates were estimated in a later analysis by permuting HLA or CMV assignments 20 times. In a later analysis, co-occurring TCRs were grouped using DBSCAN, and TCRdist sequence similarity was added for clustering within HLA-allele-positive subsets. For co-occurrence clustering, repertoires with fewer than 30,000 or more than 120,000 public chains were excluded, along with roughly 5 repertoires with anomalous nucleotide sharing. TCRdb holds this immuneACCESS table with in-frame rearrangements only. Some clones are missing; in checked studies, unresolved V genes explain under half, and the rest has no known cause. V and J calls and clone size are given by that table; D and trimming were obtained from the DNA. Within this sample are 130,000 to 150,000 clones, with just under 70% of them counted one time only. Of the sample, 4% to 5.5% is held by the ten largest clones.

Here the chain combines TRBV6-1 and TRBJ1-1; no confident D gene assignment can be made. Material for sequencing was PBMCs. The receptor's source is a man in his 60s in good health and CMV-seronegative. The CDR3 region: CATRRLWNTEAFF. In nucleotides, the sequence is TGTGCCACCCGAAGACTCTGGAACACTGAAGCTTTCTTT.